The clone carrying this T cell receptor beta chain came up many times. No antigen is known for it. A much larger clone differs from this one at a single base, so this may be a read error. It was around 9 milliliters of peripheral blood that were drawn from each donor. The study isolated at least 7 million PBMCs from each sample. The record originates from a study of blood T cells in healthy people across ages. Study results and limitations: TCR beta diversity correlated strongly with naive T cell percentage.

A second PCR, run for 7 to 11 cycles, used a sample-barcoded 5' primer plus a J-beta primer mix. Each CDR3 protein gets one entry after TCRdb re-called the 5' RACE reads with MiXCR. The sample consists of around 870,000 distinct CDR3 sequences, 29% of them appearing once. The length of the CDR3 is 18 residues. The germline CDR1 and CDR2 sequences are MNHNY and SVGAGI (reference sequence). The source is a woman at least 80 years old in good health. The sample consisted of blood. V is TRBV6-6 and J is TRBJ2-1; TRBD1 matches 8 bases. With the DNA end fitting TRBJ2-7 better, the J assignment may be wrong. CDR3 loop: CASRSLTGDMRSYNEQYF. The CDR3 DNA reads TGTGCCAGCAGGTCGTTGACAGGGGACATGCGCTCCTACAATGAGCAGTACTTC.